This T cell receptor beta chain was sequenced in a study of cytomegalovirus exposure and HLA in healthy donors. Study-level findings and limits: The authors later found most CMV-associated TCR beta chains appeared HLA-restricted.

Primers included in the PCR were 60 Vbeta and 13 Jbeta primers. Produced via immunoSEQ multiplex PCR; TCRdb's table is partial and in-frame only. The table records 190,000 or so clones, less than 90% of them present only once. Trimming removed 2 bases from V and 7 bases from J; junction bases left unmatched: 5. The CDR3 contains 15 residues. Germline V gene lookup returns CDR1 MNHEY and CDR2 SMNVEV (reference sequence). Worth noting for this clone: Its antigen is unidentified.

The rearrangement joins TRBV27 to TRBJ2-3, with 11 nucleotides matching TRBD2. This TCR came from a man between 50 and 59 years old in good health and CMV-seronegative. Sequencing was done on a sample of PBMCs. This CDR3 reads CASSLIAGGRHTQYF. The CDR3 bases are TGTGCCAGCAGTTTAATAGCGGGAGGGCGGCATACGCAGTATTTT.